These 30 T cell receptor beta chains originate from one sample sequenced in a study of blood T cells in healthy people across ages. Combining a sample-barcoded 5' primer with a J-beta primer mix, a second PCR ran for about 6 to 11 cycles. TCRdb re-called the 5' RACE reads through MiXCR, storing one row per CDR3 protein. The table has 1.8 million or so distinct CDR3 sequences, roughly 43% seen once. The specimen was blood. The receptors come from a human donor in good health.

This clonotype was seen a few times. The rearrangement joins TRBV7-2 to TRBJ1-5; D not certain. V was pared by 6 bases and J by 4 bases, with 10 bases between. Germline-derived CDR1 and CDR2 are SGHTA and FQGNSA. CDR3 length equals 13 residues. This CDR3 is CASRKGRNQPQHF. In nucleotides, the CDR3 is TGTGCCAGCAGAAAAGGACGGAATCAGCCCCAGCATTTT.

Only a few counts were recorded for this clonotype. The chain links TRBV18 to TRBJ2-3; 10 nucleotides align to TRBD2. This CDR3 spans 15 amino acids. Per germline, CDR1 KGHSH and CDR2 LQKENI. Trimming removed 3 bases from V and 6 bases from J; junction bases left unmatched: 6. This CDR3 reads CASSPATSGVDTQYF. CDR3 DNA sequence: TGTGCCAGCTCACCGGCAACTAGCGGGGTGGATACGCAGTATTTT.

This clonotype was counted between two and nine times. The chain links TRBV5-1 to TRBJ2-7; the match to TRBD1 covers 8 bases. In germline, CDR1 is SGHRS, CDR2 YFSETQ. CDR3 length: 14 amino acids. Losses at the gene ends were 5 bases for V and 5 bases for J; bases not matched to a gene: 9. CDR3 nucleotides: TGCGCCAGCAGTTTGTCGGGACAGGCTGACGAGCAGTACTTC. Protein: CASSLSGQADEQYF.

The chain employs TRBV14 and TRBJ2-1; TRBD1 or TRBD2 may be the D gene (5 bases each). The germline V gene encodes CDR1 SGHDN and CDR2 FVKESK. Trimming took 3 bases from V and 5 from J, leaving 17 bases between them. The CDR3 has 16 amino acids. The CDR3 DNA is TGTGCCAGCAGCCACCTAATCGGGACGACCAACAATGAGCAGTTCTTC. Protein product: CASSHLIGTTNNEQFF.

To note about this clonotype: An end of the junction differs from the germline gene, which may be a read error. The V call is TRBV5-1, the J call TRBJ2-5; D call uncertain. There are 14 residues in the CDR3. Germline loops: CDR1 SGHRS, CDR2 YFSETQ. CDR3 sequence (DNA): TGTGCCAGCAGCTTAGACGCCCGCCAAGAGACCCAGTACTTC. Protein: CASSLDARQETQYF.

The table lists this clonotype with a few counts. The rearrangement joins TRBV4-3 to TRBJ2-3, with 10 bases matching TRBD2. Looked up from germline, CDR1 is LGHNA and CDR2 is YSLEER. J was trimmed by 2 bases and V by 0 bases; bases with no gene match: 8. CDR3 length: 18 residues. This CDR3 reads CASSQEPASGGPTDTQYF. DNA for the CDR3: TGCGCCAGCAGCCAAGAGCCGGCTAGCGGGGGTCCCACAGATACGCAGTATTTT.

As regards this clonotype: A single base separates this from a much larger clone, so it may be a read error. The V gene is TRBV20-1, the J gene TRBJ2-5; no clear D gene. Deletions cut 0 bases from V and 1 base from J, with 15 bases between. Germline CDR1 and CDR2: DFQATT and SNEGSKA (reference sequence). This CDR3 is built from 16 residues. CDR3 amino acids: CSARDLQDGVQETQYF. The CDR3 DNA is TGCAGTGCTAGAGATCTTCAGGATGGGGTCCAAGAGACCCAGTACTTC.

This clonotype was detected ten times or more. CDR3 loop: CATSDRSGYEQYF. CDR3 in DNA: TGTGCCACCAGTGATCGCTCGGGCTACGAGCAGTACTTC. This chain uses TRBV24-1 with TRBJ2-7; D is undetermined. The V and J ends lost 3 bases and 3 bases respectively, with 8 bases between them. There are 13 residues in the CDR3. Germline CDR1 and CDR2: KGHDR and SFDVKD.

The CDR3 region has the DNA TGCAGTGCCAGTCCTGGAAGAAACACCATATATTTT. It is translated as CSASPGRNTIYF. V is TRBV20-1 and J is TRBJ1-3; D gene unclear. This CDR3 is built from 12 residues. Germline values: CDR1 DFQATT, CDR2 SNEGSKA (reference sequence). V shed 6 bases and J shed 5 bases, with 11 bases lying between them.

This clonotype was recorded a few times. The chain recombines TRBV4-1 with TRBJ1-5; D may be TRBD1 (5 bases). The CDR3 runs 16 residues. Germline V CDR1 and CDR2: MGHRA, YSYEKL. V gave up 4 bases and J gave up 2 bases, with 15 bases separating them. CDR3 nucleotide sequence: TGCGCCAGCAGCCCTACTGGGGGTAATCGCAATCAGCCCCAGCATTTT. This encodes CASSPTGGNRNQPQHF.

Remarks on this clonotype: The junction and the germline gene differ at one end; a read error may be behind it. CDR3 DNA: TGTGCCAGTGGAAGGCGAAACTCTGGGGCCAACGTCCGGACTTTC. As protein: CASGRRNSGANVRTF. The chain carries TRBV19 and TRBJ2-6; the D gene is possibly TRBD1 (5 bases). Germline V CDR1 and CDR2: LNHDA, SQIVND (reference sequence). The CDR3 covers 15 residues.

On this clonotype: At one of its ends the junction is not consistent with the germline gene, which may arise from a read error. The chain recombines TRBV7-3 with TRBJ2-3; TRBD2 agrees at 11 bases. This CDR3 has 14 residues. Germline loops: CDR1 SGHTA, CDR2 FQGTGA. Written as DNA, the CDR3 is TGTGCCAGCAGCTTGGGACTAGCGGTAGATATGCAGTATTTT. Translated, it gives CASSLGLAVDMQYF.

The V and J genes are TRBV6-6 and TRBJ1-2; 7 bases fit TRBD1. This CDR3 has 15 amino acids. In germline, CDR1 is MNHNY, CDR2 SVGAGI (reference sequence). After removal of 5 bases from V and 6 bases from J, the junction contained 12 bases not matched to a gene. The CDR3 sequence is CASSPEQGIGNGYTF. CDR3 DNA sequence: TGTGCCAGCAGTCCGGAACAGGGGATTGGGAATGGCTACACCTTC.

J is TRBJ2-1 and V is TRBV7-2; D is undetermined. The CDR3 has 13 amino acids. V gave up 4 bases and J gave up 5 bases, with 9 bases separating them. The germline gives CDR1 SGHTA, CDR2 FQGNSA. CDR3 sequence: CASSSPWNNEQFF. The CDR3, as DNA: TGTGCCAGCAGCTCACCTTGGAACAATGAGCAGTTCTTC.

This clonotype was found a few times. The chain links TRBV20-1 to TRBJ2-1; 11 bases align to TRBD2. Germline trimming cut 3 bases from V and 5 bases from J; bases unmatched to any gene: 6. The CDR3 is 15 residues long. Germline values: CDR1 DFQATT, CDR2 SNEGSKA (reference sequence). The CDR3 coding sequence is TGCAGTGCTAGGCCACTAGCGGGGGAACACAATGAGCAGTTCTTC. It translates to CSARPLAGEHNEQFF.

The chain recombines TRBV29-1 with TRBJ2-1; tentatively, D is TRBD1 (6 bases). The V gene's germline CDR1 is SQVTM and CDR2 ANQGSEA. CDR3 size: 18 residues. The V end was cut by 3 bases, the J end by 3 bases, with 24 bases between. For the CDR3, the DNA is TGCAGCGTTGAGCAACGCTCTGCCGGGACATACGTCTACAATGAGCAGTTCTTC. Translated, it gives CSVEQRSAGTYVYNEQFF.

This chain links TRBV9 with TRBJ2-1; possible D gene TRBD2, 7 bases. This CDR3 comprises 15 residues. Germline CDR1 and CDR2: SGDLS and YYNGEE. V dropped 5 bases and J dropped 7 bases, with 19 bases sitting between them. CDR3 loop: CASSVMGGPNNEQFF. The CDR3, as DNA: TGTGCCAGCAGTGTGATGGGGGGGCCCAATAATGAGCAGTTCTTC. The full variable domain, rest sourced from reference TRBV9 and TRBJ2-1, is DSGVTQTPKHLITATGQRVTLRCSPRSGDLSVYWYQQSLDQGLQFLIQYYNGEERAKGNILERFSAQQFPDLHSELNLSSLELGDSALYFCASSVMGGPNNEQFFGPGTRLTVL.

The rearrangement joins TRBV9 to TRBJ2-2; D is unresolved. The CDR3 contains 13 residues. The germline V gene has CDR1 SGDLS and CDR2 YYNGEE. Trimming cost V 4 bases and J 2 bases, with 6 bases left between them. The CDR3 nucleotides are TGTGCCAGCAGCTTAAGAAACACCGGGGAGCTGTTTTTT. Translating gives CASSLRNTGELFF.

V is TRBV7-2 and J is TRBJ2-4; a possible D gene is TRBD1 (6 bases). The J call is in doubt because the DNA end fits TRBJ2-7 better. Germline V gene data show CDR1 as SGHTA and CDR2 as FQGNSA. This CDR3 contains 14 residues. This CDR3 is CASSEGQTVYEQYF. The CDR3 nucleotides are TGTGCCAGCAGCGAAGGACAGACGGTCTACGAGCAGTACTTC.

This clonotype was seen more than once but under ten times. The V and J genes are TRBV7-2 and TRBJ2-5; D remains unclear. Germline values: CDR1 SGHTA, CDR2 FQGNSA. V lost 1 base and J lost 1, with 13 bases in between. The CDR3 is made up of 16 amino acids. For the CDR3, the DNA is TGTGCCAGCAGCTTAGTGCAGACCGAGACCCAAGAGACCCAGTACTTC. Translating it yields CASSLVQTETQETQYF.

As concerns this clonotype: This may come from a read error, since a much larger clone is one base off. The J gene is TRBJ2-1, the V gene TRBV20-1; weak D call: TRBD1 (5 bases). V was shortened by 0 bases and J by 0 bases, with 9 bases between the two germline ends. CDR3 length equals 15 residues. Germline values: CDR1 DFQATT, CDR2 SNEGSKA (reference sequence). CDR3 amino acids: CSARDWGLSYNEQFF. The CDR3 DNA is TGCAGTGCTAGAGATTGGGGCCTCTCCTACAATGAGCAGTTCTTC.

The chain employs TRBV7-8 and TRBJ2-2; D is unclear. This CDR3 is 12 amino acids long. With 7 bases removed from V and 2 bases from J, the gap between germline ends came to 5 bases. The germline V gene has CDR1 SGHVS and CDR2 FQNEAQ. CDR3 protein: CASNFNTGELFF. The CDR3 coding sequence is TGTGCCAGCAACTTTAACACCGGGGAGCTGTTTTTT. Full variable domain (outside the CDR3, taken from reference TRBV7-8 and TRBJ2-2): GAGVSQSPRYKVAKRGQDVALRCDPISGHVSLFWYQQALGQGPEFLTYFQNEAQLDKSGLPSDRFFAERPEGSVSTLKIQRTQQEDSAVYLCASNFNTGELFFGEGSRLTVL.

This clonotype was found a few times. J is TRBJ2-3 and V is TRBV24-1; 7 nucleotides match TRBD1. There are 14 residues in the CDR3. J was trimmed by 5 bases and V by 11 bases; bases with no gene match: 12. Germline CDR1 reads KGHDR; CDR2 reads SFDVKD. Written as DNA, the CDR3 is TGTGCCAGTCGGGACAGTGAGGTTGGAGATACGCAGTATTTT. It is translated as CASRDSEVGDTQYF.

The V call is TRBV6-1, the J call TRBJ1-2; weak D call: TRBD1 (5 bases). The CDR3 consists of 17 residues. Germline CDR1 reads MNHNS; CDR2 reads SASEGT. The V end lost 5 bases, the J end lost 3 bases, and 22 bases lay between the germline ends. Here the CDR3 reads CASSKNRDFSAHYGYTF. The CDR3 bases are TGTGCCAGCAGTAAAAACCGGGACTTCAGCGCTCACTATGGCTACACCTTC.

CDR3 sequence (DNA): TGTGCCAGCAGCTTTAGTAGGGTACAAGAGACCCAGTACTTC. As protein: CASSFSRVQETQYF. The chain employs TRBV11-2 and TRBJ2-5; D gene unclear. The CDR3 length is 14 residues. Germline CDR1 and CDR2: SGHAT and FQNNGV. Trimming stripped 3 bases from V and 2 bases from J, with 10 bases between.

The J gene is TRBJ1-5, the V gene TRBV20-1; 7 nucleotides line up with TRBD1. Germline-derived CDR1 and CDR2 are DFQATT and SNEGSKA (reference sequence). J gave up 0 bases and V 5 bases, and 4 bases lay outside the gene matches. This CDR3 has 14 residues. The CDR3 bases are TGCAGTGCTCAGGACAGGATTAGCAATCAGCCCCAGCATTTT. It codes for CSAQDRISNQPQHF.

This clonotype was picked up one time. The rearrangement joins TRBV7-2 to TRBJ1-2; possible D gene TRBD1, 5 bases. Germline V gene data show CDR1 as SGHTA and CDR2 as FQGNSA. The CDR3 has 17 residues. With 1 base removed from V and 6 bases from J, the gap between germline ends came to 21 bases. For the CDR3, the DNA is TGTGCCAGCAGCTTAGATTTTAGCCAAACGGGGGACGATGGCTACACCTTC. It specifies CASSLDFSQTGDDGYTF. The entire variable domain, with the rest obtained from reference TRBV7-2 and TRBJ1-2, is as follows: GAGVSQSPSNKVTEKGKDVELRCDPISGHTALYWYRQSLGQGLEFLIYFQGNSAPDKSGLPSDRFSAERTGGSVSTLTIQRTQQEDSAVYLCASSLDFSQTGDDGYTFGSGTRLTVV.

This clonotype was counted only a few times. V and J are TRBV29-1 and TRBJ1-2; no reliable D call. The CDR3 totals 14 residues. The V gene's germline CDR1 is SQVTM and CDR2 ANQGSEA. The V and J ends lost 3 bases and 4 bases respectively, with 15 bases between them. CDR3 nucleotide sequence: TGCAGCGTTGATGACCAACTAGGGAGCTATGGCTACACCTTC. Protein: CSVDDQLGSYGYTF.

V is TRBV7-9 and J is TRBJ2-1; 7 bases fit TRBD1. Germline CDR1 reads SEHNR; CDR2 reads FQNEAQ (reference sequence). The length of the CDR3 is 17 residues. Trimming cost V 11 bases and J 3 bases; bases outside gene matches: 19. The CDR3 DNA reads TGTGCCGTCCCAATGGGATCACGAGGGGGCTTCTACAATGAGCAGTTCTTC. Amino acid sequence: CAVPMGSRGGFYNEQFF.

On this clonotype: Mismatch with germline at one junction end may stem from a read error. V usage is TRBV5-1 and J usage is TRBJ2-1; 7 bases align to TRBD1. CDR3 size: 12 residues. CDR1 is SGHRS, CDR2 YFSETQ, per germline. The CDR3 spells CAGSVQGVVQFF. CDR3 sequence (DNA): TGCGCCGGCAGCGTTCAGGGGGTTGTGCAGTTCTTC.